These T cell receptor beta chains were read from a single sample in a study of cytomegalovirus exposure and HLA in healthy donors. TCRdb's copy holds only in-frame clones and misses some; the assay was immunoSEQ multiplex PCR. The table records about 360,000 clones, 86% of them present only once. The sample consisted of PBMCs. These receptors came from a woman aged 18-29 years in good health and CMV-seronegative. Both conserved end residues are part of each CDR3. D genes are given only for firm matches. Clone size is given for some rows only: seen once, a few or many times, or a class if the clone is expanded.

TRBD2 TRBJ2-1 NA TRBV27 CASSFREDYNEQFF TGTGCCAGCAGTTTCCGGGAGGATTACAATGAGCAGTTCTTC
NA TRBJ2-2 NA TRBV2 CASYGEVSWELFF TGTGCCAGTTACGGGGAGGTGTCGTGGGAGCTGTTTTTT
TRBD2 TRBJ2-2 NA TRBV7-2 CASSLAAGAVTGELFF TGTGCCAGCAGCTTAGCGGCGGGAGCGGTCACCGGGGAGCTGTTTTTT
NA TRBJ1-1 NA TRBV2 CASGPGTEAFF TGTGCCAGCGGTCCAGGAACTGAAGCTTTCTTT
NA TRBJ2-1 NA TRBV19 CASSSLSAGYNEQFF TGTGCCAGTAGTAGCCTCTCGGCAGGTTACAATGAGCAGTTCTTC
NA TRBJ2-3 NA TRBV2 CASREERHTDTQYF TGTGCCAGCAGGGAGGAGCGGCACACAGATACGCAGTATTTT
TRBD1 TRBJ1-6 once TRBV6-6 CASTSDRGNSPLHF TGTGCCAGCACTAGCGACAGGGGTAATTCACCCCTCCACTTT
TRBD1 TRBJ1-2 NA TRBV6-6 CASKQGGTGDYGYTF TGTGCCAGCAAACAAGGGGGGACAGGGGACTATGGCTACACCTTC
NA TRBJ2-3 many TRBV6-4 CASSDSATDTQYF TGTGCCAGCAGTGACTCGGCCACAGATACGCAGTATTTT
TRBD2 TRBJ2-3 NA TRBV18 CASSPQGGPDTQYF TGTGCCAGCTCACCTCAGGGAGGGCCAGATACGCAGTATTTT
TRBD2 TRBJ2-1 NA TRBV4-1 CASSQGRGYNEQFF TGCGCCAGCAGCCAAGGGCGGGGGTACAATGAGCAGTTCTTC
TRBD2 TRBJ2-3 NA TRBV2 CASSGLAGDYGTQYF TGTGCCAGCAGTGGACTAGCGGGGGATTATGGTACGCAGTATTTT
NA TRBJ2-2 NA TRBV11-2 CASSLGMTSNTGELFF TGTGCCAGCAGCTTAGGGATGACTTCGAACACCGGGGAGCTGTTTTTT
TRBD2 TRBJ2-5 NA TRBV5-1 CASSWGTSGLGPAETQYF TGCGCCAGCAGCTGGGGGACTAGCGGGCTGGGACCGGCGGAGACCCAGTACTTC
NA TRBJ1-1 NA TRBV28 CASSLSPIEAFF TGTGCCAGCAGTTTATCCCCCATTGAAGCTTTCTTT
NA TRBJ1-1 NA TRBV5-4 CASSLRSGATEAFF TGTGCCAGCAGCTTGAGGTCAGGGGCCACTGAAGCTTTCTTT
NA TRBJ1-5 NA TRBV6-5 CASSPTRHGAQHF TGTGCCAGCAGTCCAACCCGTCATGGAGCCCAGCATTTT
NA TRBJ2-3 once TRBV7-9 CASSFAGDTQYF TGTGCCAGCAGCTTCGCCGGAGATACGCAGTATTTT
NA TRBJ1-2 NA TRBV28 CASSFGGVYGYTF TGTGCCAGCAGTTTCGGGGGGGTCTATGGCTACACCTTC
TRBD2 TRBJ2-3 NA TRBV2 CASTLTAGDTDTQYF TGTGCCAGCACCCTAACGGCGGGGGACACAGATACGCAGTATTTT
NA TRBJ2-3 NA TRBV28 CASRQGIAQYF TGTGCCAGCAGGCAGGGGATCGCGCAGTATTTT
NA TRBJ1-4 NA TRBV27 CASSLWGAATNEKLFF TGTGCCAGCAGTTTATGGGGAGCCGCAACTAATGAAAAACTGTTTTTT
NA TRBJ2-1 NA TRBV9 CASSHPQDNEQFF TGTGCCAGCAGCCACCCTCAGGACAATGAGCAGTTCTTC
TRBD2 TRBJ2-7 NA TRBV19 CASIGTSHEQYF TGTGCCAGTATTGGGACTAGCCACGAGCAGTACTTC
NA TRBJ1-5 NA TRBV5-6 CASSLAGLNQPQHF TGTGCCAGCAGCTTGGCCGGACTCAATCAGCCCCAGCATTTT
NA TRBJ2-7 NA TRBV28 CASSSAGSSYEQYF TGTGCCAGCAGTTCTGCGGGCAGCTCCTACGAGCAGTACTTC
NA TRBJ2-1 NA TRBV28 CASSLPPSSSYNEQFF TGTGCCAGCAGCTTACCCCCGTCCAGCTCCTACAATGAGCAGTTCTTC
NA TRBJ2-1 NA TRBV6-4 CASSDSGGGPINEQFF TGTGCCAGCAGTGACTCGGGGGGGGGCCCTATCAATGAGCAGTTCTTC
NA TRBJ2-2 NA TRBV9 CASSATTNTGELFF TGTGCCAGCAGCGCTACTACGAACACCGGGGAGCTGTTTTTT
TRBD1 TRBJ1-2 NA TRBV29-1 CSVGGGQGYGYTF TGCAGCGTGGGCGGGGGACAGGGATATGGCTACACCTTC
NA TRBJ1-2 NA TRBV27 CASSSAYRVHGYTF TGTGCCAGCAGTTCAGCCTACAGGGTCCATGGCTACACCTTC
NA TRBJ2-3 NA TRBV11-2 CASSLGLTGSTDTQYF TGTGCCAGCAGCTTAGGGCTAACAGGGAGCACAGATACGCAGTATTTT
TRBD1 TRBJ2-7 NA TRBV7-7 CASSFQGAGEQYF TGTGCCAGCAGCTTTCAGGGGGCGGGTGAGCAGTACTTC
NA TRBJ1-2 NA TRBV27 CASSLVPPRTREDYGYTF TGTGCCAGCAGTTTAGTCCCCCCCAGGACCCGGGAGGACTATGGCTACACCTTC
NA TRBJ1-3 NA TRBV5-4 CASSLVGPRADFGNTIYF TGTGCCAGCAGCTTGGTGGGTCCCAGGGCAGACTTTGGAAACACCATATATTTT
NA TRBJ2-3 NA TRBV6-5 CASSYFRGTDTQYF TGTGCCAGCAGTTACTTCAGGGGCACAGATACGCAGTATTTT
TRBD1 TRBJ1-3 NA TRBV30 CAWSHGTGAAGNTIYF TGTGCCTGGAGTCATGGCACAGGGGCGGCTGGAAACACCATATATTTT
TRBD1 TRBJ2-7 NA TRBV27 CASSLMGQFYEQYF TGTGCCAGCAGTTTAATGGGACAGTTCTACGAGCAGTACTTC
NA TRBJ1-1 few TRBV20-1 CSARVGSGAFF TGCAGTGCTAGAGTAGGTTCGGGGGCTTTCTTT
NA TRBJ1-4 NA TRBV6-6 CASSQQGYEKLFF TGTGCCAGCAGTCAACAGGGATATGAAAAACTGTTTTTT
TRBD1 TRBJ1-1 NA TRBV14 CASSQFGQGSTEAFF TGTGCCAGCAGCCAGTTTGGACAGGGCTCAACAGAAGCTTTCTTT
NA TRBJ2-7 NA TRBV4-2 CASSLAAGQQNYEQYF TGTGCCAGCAGCCTAGCGGCGGGACAGCAAAATTACGAGCAGTACTTC
TRBD1 TRBJ2-7 NA TRBV10-1 CASSEVAGGEEQYF TGCGCCAGCAGTGAGGTGGCAGGGGGTGAGGAGCAGTACTTC
NA TRBJ1-3 NA TRBV6-5 CASRVDRFGGNTIYF TGTGCCAGCAGAGTCGACAGGTTTGGTGGAAACACCATATATTTT
TRBD1 TRBJ2-5 NA TRBV30 CAWSQDRAETQYF TGTGCCTGGAGTCAGGACAGGGCAGAGACCCAGTACTTC
TRBD1 TRBJ1-2 few TRBV5-4 CASSFTGGHYGYTF TGTGCCAGCAGCTTTACAGGGGGCCACTATGGCTACACCTTC
TRBD1 TRBJ1-2 NA TRBV2 CASSTGAWTLTSYGYTF TGTGCCAGCAGTACAGGGGCATGGACGTTAACCAGCTATGGCTACACCTTC